Given below is one T cell receptor (beta chain) in context. Alongside a J-beta primer mix, a sample-barcoded 5' primer served in a second PCR lasting 7 to 11 cycles. TCRdb reanalysed the 5' RACE reads using MiXCR and keeps one entry per CDR3 protein. The sample lists about 1.6 million distinct CDR3 sequences, approximately 32% occurring once. The sample comes from a study of blood T cells in healthy people across ages. V was trimmed by 2 bases and J by 7 bases, leaving 6 bases between them. Germline V gene lookup returns CDR1 SNHLY and CDR2 FYNNEI. The CDR3 loop spans 12 amino acids. The J gene is TRBJ1-5, the V gene TRBV2, with no clear D. This sequence originates from a woman in her 30s in good health. Sample: blood. As DNA, the CDR3 is TGTGCCAGCAGTGAATTTCTGCAGCCCCAGCATTTT. Translating gives CASSEFLQPQHF.